The 14 T cell receptor beta chains below come from one sample, sequenced in a study of identical twins. Via MiXCR, TCRdb re-called the 5' RACE reads, giving one row per CDR3 protein. The sample comprises 700,000 to 950,000 distinct CDR3 sequences, about 12% of which are singletons, and 1.5% to 2% rests with the top ten. These data were also reused for a study on yellow fever vaccine responses in identical twins.

The sequenced sample consisted of PBMCs. The source of these receptors is a woman between 18 and 29 years old in good health.

J is TRBJ2-3 and V is TRBV27; TRBD2 matches 8 bases. The CDR3 loop spans 21 amino acids. Germline trimming cut 5 bases from V and 3 bases from J; bases unmatched to any gene: 25. The germline gives CDR1 MNHEY, CDR2 SMNVEV (reference sequence). As DNA, the CDR3 is TGTGCCAGCAGTCCATGGGGTTTACGACTAGCGCCTAAAGGAAGTACAGATACGCAGTATTTT. Residues: CASSPWGLRLAPKGSTDTQYF.

The chain links TRBV28 to TRBJ2-7; possible D gene TRBD2, 5 bases. Looked up from germline, CDR1 is MDHEN and CDR2 is SYDVKM. V dropped 8 bases and J dropped 0 bases, with 8 bases sitting between them. The CDR3 is 12 amino acids. This CDR3 is CASGESSYEQYF. CDR3 DNA sequence: TGTGCCAGCGGGGAGAGCTCCTACGAGCAGTACTTC.

The chain joins TRBV3-1 to TRBJ2-7, with D maybe TRBD1 (5 bases). V lost 4 bases, J lost 7 bases, and 23 bases lay in between. The CDR3 contains 16 residues. Germline CDR1 LGHDT, CDR2 YNNKEL (reference sequence). The CDR3 loop is CASSPQLVGAVWEQYF. The CDR3 bases are TGTGCCAGCAGCCCCCAGCTGGTAGGGGCTGTTTGGGAGCAGTACTTC.

This clonotype was counted many times. The rearrangement links TRBV25-1 to TRBJ2-7; tentatively, D is TRBD1 (6 bases). The CDR3 totals 14 residues. The germline V gene encodes CDR1 MGHDK and CDR2 SYGVNS. With 1 base removed from V and 6 bases from J, the gap between germline ends came to 13 bases. In nucleotides, the CDR3 is TGTGCCAGCAGTGAATTATGGGGGCCCGCCGAGCAGTACTTC. This codes for CASSELWGPAEQYF.

V and J are TRBV3-1 and TRBJ2-1, with TRBD2 identical over 8 bases. Germline assignment: CDR1 LGHDT and CDR2 YNNKEL (reference sequence). This CDR3 is built from 15 residues. With 1 base clipped from V and 7 bases from J, the junction kept 6 bases outside the gene matches. For the CDR3, the DNA is TGTGCCAGCAGCCAAGGGGGACTAGTGGGGAATGAGCAGTTCTTC. This encodes CASSQGGLVGNEQFF.

The chain combines TRBV11-2 with TRBJ2-7; unclear D gene. The CDR3 length is 12 residues. V lost 3 bases and J lost 2, with 5 bases in between. Germline V CDR1 and CDR2: SGHAT, FQNNGV. The CDR3 here is CASSFSTYEQYV. DNA for the CDR3: TGTGCCAGCAGCTTTTCTACCTACGAGCAGTACGTC.

This rearrangement joins TRBV12-3 or TRBV12-4 to TRBJ2-1; 13 bases are a match to TRBD2. The trim removed 7 bases at V and 4 bases at J, leaving 7 bases unmatched. The CDR3 covers 16 residues. The CDR3 DNA follows: TGTGCCAGCACTTTTACGGGACTAGCGGGATACAATGAGCAGTTCTTC. Translation gives CASTFTGLAGYNEQFF.

This chain uses TRBV12-3 or TRBV12-4 with TRBJ2-7, with a tentative D call TRBD1 (5 bases). Trimming left V 2 bases short and J 0 bases short, with 11 bases between. CDR3 length: 15 amino acids. The CDR3: CASSLYRQGSYEQYF. In DNA, the CDR3 is TGTGCCAGCAGTTTATATCGCCAGGGCTCCTACGAGCAGTACTTC.

CDR3 sequence: CASSLGGRATEAFF. The CDR3 coding sequence is TGTGCCAGCAGTTTAGGAGGGAGGGCCACTGAAGCTTTCTTT. This chain joins TRBV12-3 or TRBV12-4 and TRBJ1-1; no clear D. The V end was cut by 1 base, the J end by 4 bases, with 10 bases between. CDR3 length: 14 amino acids.

This clonotype was seen a handful of times. The gene calls are TRBV20-1 and TRBJ2-5, with 8 positions matching TRBD1. J was trimmed by 1 base and V by 5 bases; bases with no gene match: 6. Germline CDR1 is DFQATT and CDR2 is SNEGSKA (reference sequence). This CDR3 spans 14 amino acids. The CDR3 loop reads CSARRTGIQETQYF. In DNA, the CDR3 is TGCAGTGCTCGCCGGACAGGGATCCAAGAGACCCAGTACTTC.

The chain combines TRBV27 with TRBJ2-1, with TRBD2 identical over 7 bases. Germline V gene lookup returns CDR1 MNHEY and CDR2 SMNVEV (reference sequence). This CDR3 spans 15 amino acids. Unmatched junction bases numbered 12, after V lost 7 bases and J lost 6 bases. CDR3 nucleotides: TGTGCCAGCACCCCGTGGGGGGGGATGGGCAATGAGCAGTTCTTC. Translation gives CASTPWGGMGNEQFF.

This clonotype was picked up many times. The chain links TRBV9 to TRBJ2-1, with TRBD2 matching over 14 bases. Germline values: CDR1 SGDLS, CDR2 YYNGEE. V gave up 6 bases and J gave up 7 bases; unmatched junction bases: 3. The CDR3 length is 14 residues. CDR3 in DNA: TGTGCCAGCAAGGGGACTAGCGGGAGTAATGAGCAGTTCTTC. As protein: CASKGTSGSNEQFF.

This chain joins TRBV20-1 and TRBJ1-1; possibly TRBD1 for D (5 bases). The V gene's germline CDR1 is DFQATT and CDR2 SNEGSKA (reference sequence). The CDR3 has 14 residues. V was cut by 7 bases and J by 0 bases, with 15 bases left in between. The CDR3 coding sequence is TGCAGTGGGCTAACAGGCCTCATGAACACTGAAGCTTTCTTT. Its translation is CSGLTGLMNTEAFF.

CDR3 in amino acids: CATSDLGDPGTYNEQFF. The DNA of the CDR3 is TGTGCCACCAGTGATTTGGGGGACCCCGGGACCTACAATGAGCAGTTCTTC. This sequence joins TRBV24-1 and TRBJ2-1; D is tentatively TRBD1 or TRBD2 (5 bases each). The ends were cut back, 0 bases at V and 2 bases at J, with 13 bases in the middle. Germline V lookup: CDR1 KGHDR, CDR2 SFDVKD. The CDR3 length is 17 residues.